The clone carrying this TCR beta chain was seen only a few times. The entry originates in a study of early stage breast cancer tumors. V gave up 8 bases and J gave up 0 bases, with 7 bases separating them. This CDR3 is 13 amino acids long. Germline V lookup: CDR1 WNHNN, CDR2 SYGVQD (reference sequence). Produced via immunoSEQ multiplex PCR; TCRdb's table is partial and in-frame only. The repertoire holds around 30,000 clones, with 70% to 75% as singletons. V usage is TRBV10-1 and J usage is TRBJ2-2; D gene uncertain. Material: breast tumor tissue. This TCR was recovered from a person aged 25 to 40 with breast cancer. In nucleotides, the CDR3 is TGCGCCAGCCGGGCAGCGAACACCGGGGAGCTGTTTTTT. Translated: CASRAANTGELFF.